This entry lists 8 T cell receptor beta chains sequenced from one sample in a study of blood T cell repertoires in COVID-19. The repertoire was sequenced with immunoSEQ multiplex PCR; TCRdb's copy has only in-frame clones and lacks some. The table records 280,000 or so clones, approximately 86% of them present only once. Input material: peripheral blood. All receptors come from a woman in her twenties or thirties who had recovered from COVID-19.

J is TRBJ2-7 and V is TRBV5-6; TRBD2 matches 13 bases. Germline assignment: CDR1 SGHDT and CDR2 YYEEEE. J gave up 7 bases and V 1 base, and 5 bases lay outside the gene matches. The CDR3 totals 15 residues. CDR3 region: CASSLWTSGSQEQYF. CDR3 DNA: TGTGCCAGCAGCTTGTGGACTAGCGGGAGTCAAGAGCAGTACTTC.

Worth noting for this clone: One junction end disagrees with the germline gene, perhaps due to a read error. For the CDR3, the DNA is TGTGCCAGCAACCAAGGGCAGGGGAACACTGAAGCTTTCTTT. The encoded protein is CASNQGQGNTEAFF. J is TRBJ1-1 and V is TRBV14; D possibly corresponds to TRBD1 (5 bases). CDR3 length equals 14 residues. CDR1 and CDR2 from the germline V gene are SGHDN and FVKESK.

The chain combines TRBV28 with TRBJ2-1; TRBD2 is a possible D gene (5 bases). Germline CDR1 and CDR2: MDHEN and SYDVKM. This CDR3 region has 13 residues. The CDR3 loop reads CGEWAVTTPEQFF. The CDR3 bases are TGTGGGGAGTGGGCGGTAACCACGCCGGAGCAGTTCTTC.

This chain connects TRBV19 to TRBJ1-6, with 9 bases lining up with TRBD1. Germline V gene sequence: CDR1 LNHDA, CDR2 SQIVND (reference sequence). The V and J ends lost 3 bases and 4 bases, in that order; junction bases with no gene match: 4. The CDR3 sequence is 16 residues long. The CDR3 nucleotides read TGTGCCAGTAGTATCGCAGGGACAGGGTATAATTCACCCCTCCACTTT. As protein: CASSIAGTGYNSPLHF.

This chain uses TRBV2 with TRBJ1-2; a possible D gene is TRBD1 (6 bases). Germline V lookup: CDR1 SNHLY, CDR2 FYNNEI. The CDR3 sequence is 15 residues long. The V and J ends lost 1 base and 2 bases respectively, with 11 bases between them. CDR3 amino acids: CASSEGWGGNYGYTF. CDR3 in DNA: TGTGCCAGCAGTGAAGGCTGGGGGGGCAACTATGGCTACACCTTC.

V usage is TRBV4-1 and J usage is TRBJ2-5; no definite D call. CDR1 and CDR2 from the germline V gene are MGHRA and YSYEKL. The CDR3 contains 12 residues. V lost 5 bases, J lost 5 bases, and 9 bases lay in between. Here the CDR3 DNA reads TGCGCCAGCAGCGCGACGCGGGAGACCCAGTACTTC. Amino acids: CASSATRETQYF.

The chain joins TRBV18 to TRBJ2-5, with D possibly TRBD2 on 5 matching bases. V gave up 5 bases and J gave up 0 bases, with 16 bases separating them. Germline V CDR1 and CDR2: KGHSH, LQKENI. This CDR3 spans 16 amino acids. CDR3 region: CASSGNPPGYQETQYF. The CDR3 nucleotides read TGTGCCAGCTCAGGAAACCCGCCGGGATACCAAGAGACCCAGTACTTC.

J is TRBJ1-3 and V is TRBV6-2 or TRBV6-3; 7 bases line up with TRBD1. Germline V lookup: CDR1 MNHEY, CDR2 SVGEGT. V shed 4 bases and J 0 bases; nucleotides not matched to a gene: 0. The CDR3 consists of 14 residues. CDR3 sequence (DNA): TGTGCCAGCAGTTGGGACAGCTCTGGAAACACCATATATTTT. Translation gives CASSWDSSGNTIYF.